The 3 T cell receptor beta chains below were found in one sample sequenced in a study of control samples from healthy donors and cancer patients. Data came from immunoSEQ multiplex PCR; TCRdb stores just in-frame clones and leaves some out. The repertoire holds 350,000 to 450,000 clones, with 75% to 95% as singletons. Sequencing was done on a sample of PBMCs. Every receptor here comes from a man aged 35-49 years with head and neck cancer.

DNA of the CDR3: TGTGCCAGCAGCTTAGTGACTAGCGGGGGTATGACTGAGCAGTTCTTC. It encodes CASSLVTSGGMTEQFF. The chain couples TRBV11-2 to TRBJ2-1; 12 bases fit TRBD2. J lost 9 bases, V lost 1 base, and 7 bases had no gene match. Germline CDR1 and CDR2: SGHAT and FQNNGV. CDR3 length: 16 residues.

The chain links TRBV28 to TRBJ2-6, with 8 bases lining up with TRBD2. CDR1 is MDHEN, CDR2 SYDVKM, per germline. The ends lost 3 bases at V and 0 bases at J; junction bases unmatched: 10. This CDR3 is 19 amino acids long. As DNA, the CDR3 is TGTGCCAGCAGTTTTGCGGGTCGGGAGGGGCTCTCTGGGGCCAACGTCCTGACTTTC. This gives the protein CASSFAGREGLSGANVLTF.

The genes are TRBV6-5 and TRBJ2-3, with a weak D call TRBD2 (5 bases). There are 16 residues in the CDR3. The V gene lost 0 bases and the J gene lost 2 bases, with 12 bases spanning the gap. The germline V gene encodes CDR1 MNHEY and CDR2 SVGAGI. The CDR3 region has the DNA TGTGCCAGCAGTTACTCGGCAAGCGGACCCACAGATACGCAGTATTTT. Its protein product is CASSYSASGPTDTQYF.